This T cell receptor (beta chain) was sequenced during a study of blood T cell repertoires in COVID-19. The overall study: Whether acute or convalescent, the COVID-19 samples came from the United States, Italy and Spain. From T cells, B-cell-depleted T cells, or PBMCs came the material, which was cDNA or gDNA.

Original methodology: Scientists estimated how many nucleated cells there were by amplifying reference gene primers. Clones were sequenced by immunoSEQ multiplex PCR, and TCRdb holds only the in-frame ones, with some missing. Clone size and V and J calls were adopted from that table, with D and trimming inferred from the DNA. The sample includes 300,000 or so clones, over 75% of them seen just once. This CDR3 comprises 15 residues. The V segment lost 6 bases and the J segment 3 bases; nucleotides outside the gene matches: 7. Germline assignment: CDR1 SNHLY and CDR2 FYNNEI. The chain carries TRBV2 and TRBJ1-2; 10 bases map to TRBD1. Sequences were obtained from peripheral blood. This TCR derives from a woman between 45 and 60 years old who had recovered from COVID-19. This CDR3 reads CASRDGQGVDYGYTF. The CDR3 DNA reads as TGTGCCAGCAGGGACGGACAGGGGGTGGACTATGGCTACACCTTC.